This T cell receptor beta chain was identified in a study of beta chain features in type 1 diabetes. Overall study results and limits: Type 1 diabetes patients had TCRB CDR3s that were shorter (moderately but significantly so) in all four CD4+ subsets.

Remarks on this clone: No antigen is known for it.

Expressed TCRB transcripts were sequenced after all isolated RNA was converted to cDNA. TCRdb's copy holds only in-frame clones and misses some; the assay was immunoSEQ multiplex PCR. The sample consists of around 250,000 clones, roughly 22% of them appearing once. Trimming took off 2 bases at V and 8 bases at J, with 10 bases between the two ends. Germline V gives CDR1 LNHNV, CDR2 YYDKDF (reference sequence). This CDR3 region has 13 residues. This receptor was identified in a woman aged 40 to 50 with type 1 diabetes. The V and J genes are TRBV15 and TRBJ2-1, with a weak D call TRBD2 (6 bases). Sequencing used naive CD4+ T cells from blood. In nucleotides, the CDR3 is TGTGCCACCAGCAGACTCGGCGGGGATGAGCAGTTCTTC. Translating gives CATSRLGGDEQFF.